The 29 T cell receptor beta chains listed next were all sequenced from one sample in a study of blood T cell repertoires in COVID-19. The data were produced by immunoSEQ multiplex PCR, yet TCRdb's version contains in-frame clones alone and is incomplete. The sample yields roughly 210,000 clones, about 85% seen once. Sample: peripheral blood. These receptor sequences come from an elderly woman with COVID-19, enrolled during active disease.

This chain joins TRBV19 and TRBJ1-6, with 9 positions matching TRBD1. V shed 10 bases and J 9 bases; nucleotides not matched to a gene: 7. Germline-derived CDR1 and CDR2 are LNHDA and SQIVND (reference sequence). CDR3 length equals 13 residues. This chain's CDR3 is CATRQGGGSPLHF. The CDR3 nucleotides read TGTGCCACTAGACAGGGGGGAGGTTCACCCCTCCACTTT.

This clone was seen a handful of times. The chain employs TRBV7-3 and TRBJ2-7; maybe TRBD1 (6 bases). The CDR3 has 14 amino acids. The V gene's germline CDR1 is SGHTA and CDR2 FQGTGA. Trimming stripped 5 bases from V and 1 base from J, with 12 bases between. CDR3 coding DNA: TGTGCCAGCAGCCCCCAGGGGTCTTCCTACGAGCAGTACTTC. Amino acid sequence: CASSPQGSSYEQYF.

This clone was detected a few times. V and J are TRBV5-4 and TRBJ2-2, with D possibly matching TRBD2 (6 bases). Trimming left V 3 bases short and J 4 bases short, with 22 bases between. The germline CDR1 and CDR2 sequences are SGHNT and YYREEE (reference sequence). CDR3 length: 18 amino acids. The CDR3 nucleotides are TGTGCCAGCAGCTCGCAATTGCTAGCGAGTTCTAGCACCGGGGAGCTGTTTTTT. Its translation: CASSSQLLASSSTGELFF.

The CDR3 spells CASSLMVAGGLQETQYF. As DNA, the CDR3 is TGCGCCAGCAGCTTGATGGTAGCGGGGGGCCTCCAAGAGACCCAGTACTTC. The chain links TRBV5-1 to TRBJ2-5, with TRBD2 matching over 10 bases. This CDR3 spans 17 amino acids. V lost 1 base to trimming and J lost 1 base; unmatched junction nucleotides: 7. From germline, CDR1 is SGHRS and CDR2 YFSETQ.

The rearrangement joins TRBV2 to TRBJ2-5, with TRBD2 matching 8 bases. Trimming at V came to 10 bases and at J to 2 bases, leaving 3 bases not matched to a gene. Germline-derived CDR1 and CDR2 are SNHLY and FYNNEI. The CDR3 totals 12 residues. The DNA for the CDR3 is TGTGCCATCGGGGGGGCACAAGAGACCCAGTACTTC. Protein: CAIGGAQETQYF.

The J gene is TRBJ2-7, the V gene TRBV28; D remains ambiguous. The CDR3 has 14 amino acids. V lost 3 bases to trimming and J lost 3 bases, with 12 bases between them. The germline CDR1 and CDR2 sequences are MDHEN and SYDVKM. The CDR3 region is CASSFNFPVYEQYF. The DNA for the CDR3 is TGTGCCAGCAGTTTTAATTTTCCAGTCTACGAGCAGTACTTC.

This clone occurred once. V and J are TRBV5-1 and TRBJ1-4; 8 bases are shared with TRBD1. Unmatched junction bases numbered 3, after V lost 6 bases and J lost 5 bases. The CDR3 sequence is 13 residues long. CDR1 is SGHRS, CDR2 YFSETQ, per germline. CDR3 bases: TGCGCCAGCACAGACAGGGGCAATGAAAAACTGTTTTTT. This sequence encodes CASTDRGNEKLFF.

This clone was observed once. Here the CDR3 reads CASKENFAGNTIYF. The CDR3 DNA is TGCGCCAGCAAAGAAAACTTCGCGGGAAACACCATATATTTT. This chain connects TRBV5-1 to TRBJ1-3, with D hard to call. This CDR3 is 14 amino acids long. Trimming left V 6 bases short and J 4 bases short, with 14 bases between. Germline CDR1 and CDR2: SGHRS and YFSETQ.

The chain couples TRBV7-2 to TRBJ1-4, with 8 bases fitting TRBD1. The ends lost 4 bases at V and 5 bases at J; junction bases unmatched: 6. The CDR3 is 15 amino acids. Germline values: CDR1 SGHTA, CDR2 FQGNSA. For the CDR3, the DNA is TGTGCCAGCAGCTCGAGGACAGGGAGCAATGAAAAACTGTTTTTT. This codes for CASSSRTGSNEKLFF.

The rearrangement links TRBV6-5 to TRBJ1-2, with 12 bases matching TRBD1. Germline-derived CDR1 and CDR2 are MNHEY and SVGAGI. With V trimmed by 5 bases and J by 6 bases, 7 bases remained unmatched. The CDR3 is 15 amino acids. CDR3 in DNA: TGTGCCAGCAGTAACGCCGGGACAGGGGGCCATGGCTACACCTTC. It translates to CASSNAGTGGHGYTF.

V and J are TRBV6-6 and TRBJ2-2; TRBD1 agrees at 10 bases. The V gene's germline CDR1 is MNHNY and CDR2 SVGAGI (reference sequence). The junction had 9 bases not matched to a gene; V was cut back by 7 bases and J by 4 bases. The CDR3 is made up of 16 amino acids. CDR3 DNA sequence: TGTGCCAGCACCTTTTCCCGGGACAGGGGCACCGGGGAGCTGTTTTTT. It translates to CASTFSRDRGTGELFF.

The chain uses TRBV5-1 and TRBJ1-3, with D perhaps TRBD1 (6 bases). V was shortened by 0 bases and J by 8 bases, with 6 bases between the two germline ends. The CDR3 length is 12 residues. Looked up from germline, CDR1 is SGHRS and CDR2 is YFSETQ. CDR3 protein: CASSLEGDTIYF. CDR3 bases: TGCGCCAGCAGCTTGGAGGGGGACACCATATATTTT.

The chain joins TRBV19 to TRBJ1-2; TRBD1 matches at 9 bases. The germline V gene encodes CDR1 LNHDA and CDR2 SQIVND (reference sequence). This CDR3 is built from 16 residues. V gave up 3 bases and J gave up 6 bases; unmatched junction bases: 11. CDR3 protein: CASSINVDTGGDGYTF. The CDR3 bases are TGTGCCAGTAGTATTAATGTTGACACAGGGGGCGATGGCTACACCTTC.

This chain uses TRBV5-1 with TRBJ2-5; TRBD1 matches at 8 bases. The germline CDR1 and CDR2 sequences are SGHRS and YFSETQ. The CDR3 contains 14 residues. J was trimmed by 5 bases and V by 0 bases; bases with no gene match: 3. CDR3 in amino acids: CASSLDRGSETQYF. The DNA for the CDR3 is TGCGCCAGCAGCTTGGACAGGGGGTCTGAGACCCAGTACTTC.

This clone has only one observation. The rearrangement joins TRBV30 to TRBJ2-5; the match to TRBD2 covers 13 bases. The CDR3 totals 14 residues. Germline CDR1 is GTSNPN and CDR2 is SVGIG (reference sequence). V shed 5 bases and J 5 bases; nucleotides not matched to a gene: 5. CDR3 region: CAWSTSGGIETQYF. The CDR3, as DNA: TGTGCCTGGTCGACTAGCGGGGGGATTGAGACCCAGTACTTC.

This sequence joins TRBV6-1 and TRBJ1-5; D may be TRBD1 (5 bases). Germline-derived CDR1 and CDR2 are MNHNS and SASEGT. This CDR3 comprises 14 residues. Trimming left V 0 bases short and J 7 bases short, with 10 bases between. In nucleotides, the CDR3 is TGTGCCAGCAGTGAAGCGGGATGGGGCCAGCCCCAGCATTTT. Amino acids: CASSEAGWGQPQHF.

V and J are TRBV3-1 (or the pseudogene TRBV3-2) and TRBJ2-2; perhaps TRBD2 as D (6 bases). Germline V lookup: CDR1 LGHDT, CDR2 YNNKEL (reference sequence). The CDR3 runs 14 residues. The V end was cut by 7 bases, the J end by 5 bases, with 14 bases between. The DNA for the CDR3 is TGTGCCAGCACCTTGGGGGGTATGACCGGGGAGCTGTTTTTT. This gives the protein CASTLGGMTGELFF.

The rearrangement joins TRBV7-9 to TRBJ1-1, with D unresolved. Trimming took 5 bases from V and 8 from J, leaving 12 bases between them. CDR1 is SEHNR, CDR2 FQNEAQ, per germline (reference sequence). CDR3 length: 12 residues. The CDR3 spells CASSPARREAFF. DNA for the CDR3: TGTGCCAGCAGCCCCGCTCGGCGGGAAGCTTTCTTT.

V usage is TRBV3-1 (or the pseudogene TRBV3-2) and J usage is TRBJ2-3; TRBD2 is a possible D gene (7 bases). Germline CDR1 reads LGHDT; CDR2 reads YNNKEL (reference sequence). V lost 0 bases and J lost 8, with 12 bases in between. CDR3 length: 14 amino acids. In DNA form, the CDR3 reads TGTGCCAGCAGCCAAGATAGACGGGGGGCTACGCAGTATTTT. Protein sequence: CASSQDRRGATQYF.

The CDR3 loop reads CASSAAGPMWADTQYF. The CDR3 bases are TGTGCCAGCAGTGCTGCGGGGCCCATGTGGGCAGATACGCAGTATTTT. This chain joins TRBV2 and TRBJ2-3, with TRBD2 as a possible D gene (6 bases). CDR1 and CDR2 (germline): SNHLY, FYNNEI. This CDR3 region has 16 residues. V was pared by 4 bases and J by 4 bases, with 18 bases between.

The V call is TRBV6-5, the J call TRBJ2-7; D may be TRBD1 (6 bases). Trimming took off 2 bases at V and 3 bases at J, with 14 bases between the two ends. Germline assignment: CDR1 MNHEY and CDR2 SVGAGI. This CDR3 region has 15 residues. The chain's CDR3 is CASSYGEQGVYEQYF. CDR3 bases: TGTGCCAGCAGTTACGGCGAACAGGGTGTCTACGAGCAGTACTTC.

The CDR3 here is CASSGGDGNTIYF. DNA of the CDR3: TGTGCCAGCTCAGGGGGCGACGGAAACACCATATATTTT. J is TRBJ1-3 and V is TRBV18; D is possibly TRBD1 (6 bases). The germline V gene has CDR1 KGHSH and CDR2 LQKENI. CDR3 size: 13 residues. Trimming took 5 bases from V and 4 from J, leaving 9 bases between them.

Here the CDR3 DNA reads TGTGCCAGCAGCTTAGGGTGGGGGGGCACGGAGACCCAGTACTTC. This encodes CASSLGWGGTETQYF. The chain uses TRBV7-3 and TRBJ2-5, with TRBD2 as a possible D gene (7 bases). CDR1 is SGHTA, CDR2 FQGTGA, per germline. This CDR3 contains 15 residues. The germline V and J ends were trimmed by 2 bases and 5 bases, with 15 bases remaining between them.

This clone has a handful of counts. The rearrangement links TRBV6-5 to TRBJ1-4; 8 bases are a match to TRBD1. The V and J ends lost 4 bases and 7 bases, in that order; junction bases with no gene match: 8. This CDR3 has 15 residues. Germline V gene sequence: CDR1 MNHEY, CDR2 SVGAGI. CDR3: CASSLDRAKGEKLFF. Written as DNA, the CDR3 is TGTGCCAGCAGTTTGGACAGGGCGAAGGGTGAAAAACTGTTTTTT.

This clone turned up a few times. This chain joins TRBV9 and TRBJ1-6, with TRBD1 matching 7 bases. The germline V gene has CDR1 SGDLS and CDR2 YYNGEE. The CDR3 length is 16 residues. With V trimmed by 3 bases and J by 11 bases, 14 bases remained unmatched. This CDR3 reads CASSGWRDRDGAPLHF. CDR3 nucleotide sequence: TGTGCCAGCAGCGGGTGGCGGGACAGAGATGGGGCACCCCTCCACTTT.

In its sample, this clone was seen once. At one end the junction does not follow the germline gene, possibly because of a read error. The chain joins TRBV7-7 to TRBJ1-5; D is ambiguous. The CDR3 spans 19 residues. The germline CDR1 and CDR2 sequences are SSHAT and FNYEAQ (reference sequence). The CDR3 is CASSFTTKERTEGNQPQHF. CDR3 nucleotide sequence: TGTGCTAGCAGCTTTACCACCAAGGAGCGAACCGAGGGCAATCAGCCCCAGCATTTT.

V and J are TRBV18 and TRBJ1-1, with D maybe TRBD1 (6 bases). Trimming cost V 3 bases and J 1 base, with 9 bases left between them. The CDR3 runs to 14 residues. Germline V gene data show CDR1 as KGHSH and CDR2 as LQKENI. The CDR3 DNA sequence: TGTGCCAGCTCACCGAGGACAGAGAACACTGAAGCTTTCTTT. It translates to CASSPRTENTEAFF. Filled out from reference TRBV18 and TRBJ1-1, the complete variable domain reads NAGVMQNPRHLVRRRGQEARLRCSPMKGHSHVYWYRQLPEEGLKFMVYLQKENIIDESGMPKERFSAEFPKEGPSILRIQQVVRGDSAAYFCASSPRTENTEAFFGQGTRLTVV.

The V call is TRBV24-1, the J call TRBJ2-3; no reliable D call. With 4 bases removed from V and 4 bases from J, the gap between germline ends came to 11 bases. The CDR3 sequence is 14 residues long. The germline gives CDR1 KGHDR, CDR2 SFDVKD. CDR3 DNA sequence: TGTGCCACCAGTGACCCTACCCTTCCAGATACGCAGTATTTT. Encoded protein: CATSDPTLPDTQYF.

The V gene is TRBV24-1, the J gene TRBJ2-3; a weak D match, TRBD1 (5 bases). Germline CDR1 KGHDR, CDR2 SFDVKD. The CDR3 has 13 residues. The ends were cut back, 4 bases at V and 9 bases at J, with 13 bases in the middle. This CDR3 is CATSDLKGATQYF. DNA for the CDR3: TGTGCCACCAGTGACTTAAAAGGGGCAACGCAGTATTTT.